The 5 T cell receptor beta chains reported below all come from one sample, sequenced in a study of PD-1 blockade in classical Hodgkin lymphoma. Only in-frame clones appear in the TCRdb table, and some are missing; sequencing was by immunoSEQ multiplex PCR. Among roughly 21,000 clones, about 80% were seen once, and the ten largest hold over 15%. Time point denoted: cycle 4 day 1 (C4D1), after less than 7 weeks of nivolumab. Relapse after autologous stem cell transplantation occurred in every patient, and brentuximab vedotin exposure varied. The starting material was peripheral blood mononuclear cells (PBMCs), obtained before the fourth cycle of nivolumab. The source of these receptors is a human donor with classical Hodgkin lymphoma.

The chain joins TRBV11-3 to TRBJ1-1; D call uncertain. This CDR3 has 13 amino acids. Per germline, CDR1 SGHNT and CDR2 YENEEA. Between the trimmed V and J ends, which lost 2 bases and 0 bases, there was a span of 4 bases. The CDR3 DNA follows: TGTGCCAGCAGCTTAAGTCTGAACACTGAAGCTTTCTTT. Amino acids: CASSLSLNTEAFF. The whole variable domain, remainder taken from reference TRBV11-3 and TRBJ1-1, is EAGVVQSPRYKIIEKKQPVAFWCNPISGHNTLYWYLQNLGQGPELLIRYENEEAVDDSQLPKDRFSAERLKGVDSTLKIQPAELGDSAVYLCASSLSLNTEAFFGQGTRLTVV.

This clone appeared once. The gene calls are TRBV29-1 and TRBJ2-5; D call uncertain. CDR1 is SQVTM and CDR2 is ANQGSEA in the germline V gene. The V end lost 4 bases, the J end lost 2 bases, and 5 bases lay between the germline ends. The CDR3 runs 11 residues. The CDR3 nucleotides read TGCAGCGTTGGCGGACAAGAGACCCAGTACTTC. Translated, it gives CSVGGQETQYF.

This clone was seen only a few times. CDR3 residues: CASSEGRGTEAFF. For the CDR3, the DNA is TGTGCCAGCAGTGAAGGGAGGGGCACTGAAGCTTTCTTT. This chain links TRBV2 with TRBJ1-1; perhaps TRBD1 as D (5 bases). Germline CDR1 reads SNHLY; CDR2 reads FYNNEI. Trimming removed 1 base from V and 4 bases from J, with 7 bases in between. This CDR3 comprises 13 residues. The full variable domain, rest sourced from reference TRBV2 and TRBJ1-1, is EPEVTQTPSHQVTQMGQEVILRCVPISNHLYFYWYRQILGQKVEFLVSFYNNEISEKSEIFDDQFSVERPDGSNFTLKIRSTKLEDSAMYFCASSEGRGTEAFFGQGTRLTVV.

This clone is labeled medium-sized (0.01 to 0.1%). This chain links TRBV6-6 with TRBJ2-1; 12 nucleotides agree with TRBD1. The germline V gene encodes CDR1 MNHNY and CDR2 SVGAGI (reference sequence). The V and J ends lost 7 bases and 8 bases, in that order; junction bases with no gene match: 9. CDR3 length: 15 residues. The CDR3 protein is CASTITGTGGDEQFF. The CDR3 bases are TGTGCCAGCACCATAACCGGGACAGGGGGCGATGAGCAGTTCTTC.

The rearrangement joins TRBV6-6 to TRBJ2-1; D is perhaps TRBD2 (6 bases). This CDR3 comprises 14 residues. Per the germline V gene, CDR1 is MNHNY and CDR2 is SVGAGI (reference sequence). Trimming removed 7 bases at V and 6 bases at J, with 16 bases between. Written as DNA, the CDR3 is TGTGCCAGCACCATTCCAACTAGCCCCAATGAGCAGTTCTTC. It specifies CASTIPTSPNEQFF.